Below are 12 T cell receptor beta chains sequenced from a single sample in a study of technical replicates of blood from a few donors. Sequencing was performed with immunoSEQ multiplex PCR; in TCRdb, only in-frame clones are kept and a portion is missing. The sample consists of 65,000 to 85,000 clones, roughly 94% of them appearing once. Sample: T cells isolated from PBMCs. These receptors were obtained from a human donor in good health.

The V and J genes are TRBV7-2 and TRBJ2-1, with 8 bases fitting TRBD1. CDR3 length: 13 residues. The V and J ends lost 3 bases and 10 bases, in that order; junction bases with no gene match: 5. CDR1 and CDR2 (germline): SGHTA, FQGNSA. The CDR3 reads CASSFNRDREQFF. In nucleotides, the CDR3 is TGTGCCAGCAGCTTTAACCGGGACAGGGAGCAGTTCTTC. Full variable domain (remainder filled in from reference TRBV7-2 and TRBJ2-1): GAGVSQSPSNKVTEKGKDVELRCDPISGHTALYWYRQSLGQGLEFLIYFQGNSAPDKSGLPSDRFSAERTGGSVSTLTIQRTQQEDSAVYLCASSFNRDREQFFGPGTRLTVL.

The V and J genes are TRBV6-1 and TRBJ2-1, with 13 bases identical to TRBD2. The CDR3 runs to 14 residues. V was pared by 11 bases and J by 7 bases, with 8 bases of the junction left unmatched. Germline CDR1 MNHNS, CDR2 SASEGT. This CDR3 is CAGLGLAGDNEQFF. The CDR3 bases are TGTGCCGGACTCGGACTAGCGGGAGATAATGAGCAGTTCTTC.

The chain employs TRBV28 and TRBJ2-7, with TRBD2 as a possible D gene (6 bases). V lost 7 bases and J 3 bases, leaving 13 bases between the germline ends. The CDR3 consists of 13 residues. Per germline, CDR1 MDHEN and CDR2 SYDVKM. CDR3 protein: CASNGGWDYEQYF. In DNA form, the CDR3 reads TGTGCCAGCAATGGAGGGTGGGACTACGAGCAGTACTTC. The whole variable domain, remainder taken from reference TRBV28 and TRBJ2-7, is DVKVTQSSRYLVKRTGEKVFLECVQDMDHENMFWYRQDPGLGLRLIYFSYDVKMKEKGDIPEGYSVSREKKERFSLILESASTNQTSMYLCASNGGWDYEQYFGPGTRLTVT.

The chain is built from TRBV27 and TRBJ2-1, with a possible D match to TRBD1 (5 bases). V was cut by 1 base and J by 7 bases, with 20 bases left in between. CDR3 size: 17 residues. Per the germline V gene, CDR1 is MNHEY and CDR2 is SMNVEV (reference sequence). The CDR3, as DNA: TGTGCCAGCAGTTTATTTTGGCAGGGAAAAATACTGAATGAGCAGTTCTTC. The encoded protein is CASSLFWQGKILNEQFF.

The chain combines TRBV7-6 with TRBJ2-3, with TRBD2 matching over 8 bases. The J segment lost 2 bases and the V segment lost 5 bases, leaving 9 bases of the junction unmatched. CDR3 size: 16 residues. Germline V gene lookup returns CDR1 SGHVS and CDR2 FNYEAQ. CDR3 amino acids: CASSPGGGYFTDTQYF. CDR3 coding DNA: TGTGCCAGCAGCCCCGGGGGGGGCTACTTCACAGATACGCAGTATTTT.

The CDR3 protein is CASSLQGGELATEAFF. The CDR3 nucleotides read TGTGCCAGCAGCTTACAGGGTGGTGAACTGGCCACTGAAGCTTTCTTT. The chain carries TRBV11-3 and TRBJ1-1, with D maybe TRBD1 (5 bases). Germline assignment: CDR1 SGHNT and CDR2 YENEEA. The CDR3 runs to 16 residues. V was shortened by 2 bases and J by 4 bases, with 17 bases between the two germline ends.

The rearrangement joins TRBV6-1 to TRBJ2-1; 11 positions match TRBD2. The CDR3 sequence is 17 residues long. Germline V gene sequence: CDR1 MNHNS, CDR2 SASEGT. Trimming took 4 bases from V and 4 from J; bases not matched to a gene: 9. In DNA form, the CDR3 reads TGTGCCAGCAGTGTCCGACTAGCGGGAAACCTTTACAATGAGCAGTTCTTC. This sequence encodes CASSVRLAGNLYNEQFF.

This clone appeared a single time. The chain joins TRBV6-6 to TRBJ2-7; 8 bases are shared with TRBD2. Trimming removed 6 bases from V and 0 bases from J; junction bases left unmatched: 4. In germline, CDR1 is MNHNY, CDR2 SVGAGI (reference sequence). This CDR3 comprises 14 residues. The DNA of the CDR3 is TGTGCCAGCAGACACGGGACTAGCTCCTACGAGCAGTACTTC. This gives the protein CASRHGTSSYEQYF.

The chain combines TRBV5-5 with TRBJ2-4, with TRBD1 matching 7 bases. Germline V CDR1 and CDR2: SGHKS, YYEKEE (reference sequence). The CDR3 is made up of 16 amino acids. The V and J ends lost 4 bases and 1 base, in that order; junction bases with no gene match: 8. CDR3 nucleotides: TGTGCCAGCAGCCACCTACAGGGGCCGGCCAAAAACATTCAGTACTTC. It encodes CASSHLQGPAKNIQYF.

On this clone: One junction end does not reproduce the germline sequence, and a read error may be involved. V gene TRBV7-9 combines with J gene TRBJ2-1; TRBD2 might be the D (6 bases). Germline lookup yields CDR1 SEHNR and CDR2 FQNEAQ (reference sequence). The CDR3 loop spans 12 amino acids. CDR3 sequence: CASRDSDNEQFF. CDR3 nucleotide sequence: TGTGCCAGCCGGGACTCCGACAATGAGCAGTTCTTC. The full variable domain, in which reference TRBV7-9 and TRBJ2-1 provide the parts outside the CDR3, is DTGVSQNPRHKITKRGQNVTFRCDPISEHNRLYWYRQTLGQGPEFLTYFQNEAQLEKSRLLSDRFSAERPKGSFSTLEIQRTEQGDSAMYLCASRDSDNEQFFGPGTRLTVL.

The genes are TRBV18 and TRBJ1-2; D unclear. The ends were cut back, 3 bases at V and 6 bases at J, with 8 bases in the middle. The CDR3 has 12 amino acids. Germline V CDR1 and CDR2: KGHSH, LQKENI. The CDR3 DNA follows: TGTGCCAGCTCACCCCGTCTCGATGGCTACACCTTC. This gives the protein CASSPRLDGYTF.

The chain combines TRBV4-1 with TRBJ1-1, with 7 bases lining up with TRBD1. The CDR3 is made up of 15 amino acids. Germline CDR1 and CDR2: MGHRA and YSYEKL. The trim removed 1 base at V and 5 bases at J, leaving 7 bases unmatched. CDR3 region: CASSQVAGTETEAFF. CDR3 nucleotides: TGCGCCAGCAGCCAAGTTGCGGGGACAGAAACTGAAGCTTTCTTT.